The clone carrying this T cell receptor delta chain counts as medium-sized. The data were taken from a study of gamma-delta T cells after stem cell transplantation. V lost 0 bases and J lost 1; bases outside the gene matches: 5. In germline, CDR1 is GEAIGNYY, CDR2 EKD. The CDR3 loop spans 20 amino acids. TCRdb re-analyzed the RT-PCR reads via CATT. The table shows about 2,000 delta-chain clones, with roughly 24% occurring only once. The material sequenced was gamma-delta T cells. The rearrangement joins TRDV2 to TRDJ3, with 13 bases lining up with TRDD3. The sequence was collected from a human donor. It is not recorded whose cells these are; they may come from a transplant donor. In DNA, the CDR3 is TGTGCCTGTGACACCTTACTGGGGGATACGGGATCCTGGGACACCCGACAGATGTTTTTC. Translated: CACDTLLGDTGSWDTRQMFF.